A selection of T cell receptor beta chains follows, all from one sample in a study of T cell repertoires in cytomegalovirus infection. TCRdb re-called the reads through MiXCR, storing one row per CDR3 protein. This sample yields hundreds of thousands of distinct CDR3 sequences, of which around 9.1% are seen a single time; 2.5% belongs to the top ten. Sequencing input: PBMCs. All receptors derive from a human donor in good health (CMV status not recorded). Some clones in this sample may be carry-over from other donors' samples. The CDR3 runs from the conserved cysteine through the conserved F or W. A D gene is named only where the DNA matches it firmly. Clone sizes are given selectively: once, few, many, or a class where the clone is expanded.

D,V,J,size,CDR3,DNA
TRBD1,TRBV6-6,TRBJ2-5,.,CASSYIGQGEETQYF,TGTGCCAGCAGTTATATTGGACAGGGGGAAGAGACCCAGTACTTC
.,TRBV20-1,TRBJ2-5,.,CSALQGNQETQYF,TGCAGTGCCTTACAGGGAAACCAAGAGACCCAGTACTTC
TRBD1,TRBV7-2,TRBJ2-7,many,CASSRQGVYEQYF,TGTGCCAGCAGCAGACAGGGGGTCTACGAGCAGTACTTC
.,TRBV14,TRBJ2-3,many,CASSRADTQYF,TGTGCCAGCAGCCGAGCAGATACGCAGTATTTT
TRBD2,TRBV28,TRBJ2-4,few,CASSPLWGGELVNIQYF,TGTGCCAGCAGCCCTCTATGGGGGGGGGAATTGGTCAACATTCAGTACTTC
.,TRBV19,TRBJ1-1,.,CASSSRRVAQGEAFF,TGTGCCAGTAGTTCTCGCCGGGTAGCGCAGGGTGAAGCTTTCTTT
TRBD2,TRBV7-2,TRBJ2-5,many,CASSLKWASGYETQYF,TGTGCCAGCAGCTTAAAGTGGGCTAGCGGGTACGAGACCCAGTACTTC
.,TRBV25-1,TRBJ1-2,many,CASSEFPSDMDGNYGYTF,TGTGCCAGCAGTGAATTCCCCTCAGATATGGACGGGAACTATGGCTACACCTTC
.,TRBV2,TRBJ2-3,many,CASSETTDTQYF,TGTGCCAGCAGCGAGACCACAGATACGCAGTATTTT
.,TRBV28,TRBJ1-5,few,CASSSPPDRGGGQPQHF,TGTGCCAGCAGTTCTCCCCCGGACCGCGGGGGGGGACAGCCCCAGCATTTT
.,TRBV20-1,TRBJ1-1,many,CSARSGGHTEAFF,TGCAGTGCTAGGAGTGGGGGGCACACTGAAGCTTTCTTT
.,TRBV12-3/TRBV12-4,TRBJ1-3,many,CASSFRALGNTIYF,TGTGCCAGCAGTTTTCGGGCGTTGGGAAACACCATATATTTT
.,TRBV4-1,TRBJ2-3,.,CASSPQQGRTDTQYF,TGCGCCAGCAGCCCGCAACAGGGACGCACAGATACGCAGTATTTT
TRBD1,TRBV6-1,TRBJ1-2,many,CASSPGQGNYGYTF,TGTGCCAGCAGTCCGGGACAGGGGAACTATGGCTACACCTTC
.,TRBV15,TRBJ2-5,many,CATSRDFPGQGGETQYF,TGTGCCACCAGCAGAGATTTCCCAGGACAGGGAGGGGAGACCCAGTACTTC
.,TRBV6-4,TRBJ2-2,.,CASSPGPDTGELFF,TGTGCCAGCAGCCCCGGCCCCGACACCGGGGAGCTGTTTTTT
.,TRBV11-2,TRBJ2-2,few,CASSSQRGGTANTGELFF,TGTGCCAGCAGCTCCCAAAGGGGGGGAACGGCGAACACCGGGGAGCTGTTTTTT
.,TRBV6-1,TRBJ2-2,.,CAILGVSGDTGELFF,TGTGCCATTTTAGGGGTATCTGGGGACACCGGGGAGCTGTTTTTT
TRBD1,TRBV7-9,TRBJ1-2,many,CASERGTGGLYGYTF,TGTGCCAGTGAAAGGGGGACAGGGGGCCTCTATGGCTACACCTTC
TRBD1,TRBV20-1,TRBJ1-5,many,CSARAGSGTGGQPQHF,TGCAGTGCTAGAGCCGGAAGCGGGACAGGGGGTCAGCCCCAGCATTTT
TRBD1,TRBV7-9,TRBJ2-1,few,CASSQGTGGGNEQFF,TGTGCCAGCAGCCAAGGGACAGGGGGGGGCAATGAGCAGTTCTTC
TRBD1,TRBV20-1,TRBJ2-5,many,CSGGTGKETQYF,TGCAGTGGAGGGACAGGGAAGGAGACCCAGTACTTC
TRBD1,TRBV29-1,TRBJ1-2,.,CSHNPTGPNYGYTF,TGCAGTCATAACCCGACAGGGCCCAACTATGGCTACACCTTC
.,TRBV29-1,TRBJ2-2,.,CSVEDPNDTGELFF,TGCAGCGTTGAAGATCCCAACGACACCGGGGAGCTGTTTTTT
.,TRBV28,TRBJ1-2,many,CASSLQVYQGYGYTF,TGTGCCAGCAGTTTACAGGTCTATCAAGGATATGGCTACACCTTC
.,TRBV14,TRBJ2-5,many,CASSQDHRTQYF,TGTGCCAGCAGCCAAGATCATCGGACCCAGTACTTC
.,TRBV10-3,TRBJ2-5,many,CAISEKEGETQYF,TGTGCCATCAGTGAGAAGGAGGGAGAGACCCAGTACTTC
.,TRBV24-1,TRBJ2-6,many,CATSERSGANVLTF,TGTGCCACCAGTGAAAGATCTGGGGCCAACGTCCTGACTTTC
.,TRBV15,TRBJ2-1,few,CATSRDGEGIHEQFF,TGTGCCACCAGCAGAGATGGAGAAGGGATACATGAGCAGTTCTTC
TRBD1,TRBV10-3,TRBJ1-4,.,CASEAGQGRGEKLFF,TGTGCCAGCGAAGCCGGACAGGGAAGAGGTGAAAAACTGTTTTTT
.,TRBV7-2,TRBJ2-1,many,CASSLRPDPFNEQFF,TGTGCCAGCAGCCTACGGCCGGACCCTTTCAATGAGCAGTTCTTC
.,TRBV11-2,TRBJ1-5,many,CASSLNWEQPQHF,TGTGCCAGCAGCTTAAATTGGGAACAGCCCCAGCATTTT
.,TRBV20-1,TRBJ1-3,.,CSARDGETGAGNTIYF,TGCAGTGCTAGAGACGGGGAGACTGGTGCTGGAAACACCATATATTTT
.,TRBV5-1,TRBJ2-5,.,CASSLWGDGETQYF,TGCGCCAGCAGCTTGTGGGGAGATGGAGAGACCCAGTACTTC
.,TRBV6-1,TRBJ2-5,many,CASSPQAARGSVTQYF,TGTGCCAGCAGCCCTCAGGCGGCCCGGGGGAGCGTGACCCAGTACTTC
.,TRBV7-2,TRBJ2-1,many,CASSLMGSRYNEQFF,TGTGCCAGCAGCTTAATGGGTTCCAGATACAATGAGCAGTTCTTC
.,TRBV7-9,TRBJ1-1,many,CASSYPLRGLNTEAFF,TGTGCCAGCAGCTACCCCCTTAGGGGGTTGAACACTGAAGCTTTCTTT
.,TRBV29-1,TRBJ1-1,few,CSVDESGNTEAFF,TGCAGCGTTGATGAATCAGGGAACACTGAAGCTTTCTTT
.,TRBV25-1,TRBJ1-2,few,CASSEATDGYTF,TGTGCCAGCAGTGAAGCGACAGATGGCTACACCTTC
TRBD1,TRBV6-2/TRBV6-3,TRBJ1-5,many,CASKQGMRQPQHF,TGTGCCAGCAAACAGGGGATGAGGCAGCCCCAGCATTTT
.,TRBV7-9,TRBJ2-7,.,CASNPGTQSYEQYF,TGTGCCAGCAACCCCGGGACACAATCCTACGAGCAGTACTTC
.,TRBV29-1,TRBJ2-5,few,CSVLPGSHAETQYF,TGCAGCGTCCTACCGGGGTCCCACGCGGAGACCCAGTACTTC
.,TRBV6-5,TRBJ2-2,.,CASSYDRTNTGELFF,TGTGCCAGCAGTTATGACAGGACGAACACCGGGGAGCTGTTTTTT
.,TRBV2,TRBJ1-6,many,CASIPGVDGSPLHF,TGTGCCAGCATTCCAGGGGTGGACGGTTCACCCCTCCACTTT
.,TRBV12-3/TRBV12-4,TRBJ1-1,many,CASSLARHTEAFF,TGTGCCAGCAGTTTAGCGAGACACACTGAAGCTTTCTTT
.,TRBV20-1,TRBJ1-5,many,CSARVKGLGSNQPQHF,TGCAGTGCCCGTGTCAAGGGACTAGGAAGCAATCAGCCCCAGCATTTT
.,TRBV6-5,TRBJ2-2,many,CASIGSSGPGELFF,.
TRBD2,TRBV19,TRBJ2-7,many,CASSIFGLAGSYEQYF,TGTGCCAGTAGTATTTTCGGACTAGCGGGGTCCTACGAGCAGTACTTC
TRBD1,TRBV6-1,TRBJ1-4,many,CASSSLGQGREKLFF,TGTGCCAGCAGCTCCCTGGGACAGGGGAGAGAAAAACTGTTTTTT
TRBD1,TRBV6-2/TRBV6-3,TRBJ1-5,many,CASISAVLTQGQPQHF,TGTGCCAGCATTAGTGCGGTCCTGACACAGGGGCAGCCCCAGCATTTT
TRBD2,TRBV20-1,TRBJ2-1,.,CSARSGLDYNEQFF,TGCAGTGCTAGATCTGGACTAGACTACAATGAGCAGTTCTTC
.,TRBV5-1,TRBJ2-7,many,CASSLGTVLYEQYF,TGCGCCAGCAGCTTGGGGACAGTACTCTACGAGCAGTACTTC
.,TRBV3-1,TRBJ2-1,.,CASSLRGQGLFF,TGTGCCAGCAGCCTAAGGGGCCAGGGGCTGTTCTTC
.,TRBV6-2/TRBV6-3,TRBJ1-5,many,CASSYGGFSNQPQHF,TGTGCCAGCAGTTACGGAGGGTTCAGCAATCAGCCCCAGCATTTT
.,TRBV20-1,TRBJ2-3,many,CSASDGQEDTQYF,TGCAGTGCTAGTGATGGGCAAGAAGATACGCAGTATTTT
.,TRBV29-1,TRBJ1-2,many,CSVGGRVNYGYTF,TGCAGCGTTGGGGGCAGGGTTAACTATGGCTACACCTTC
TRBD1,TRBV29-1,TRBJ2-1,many,CSVEDPRQGAYNEQFF,TGCAGCGTTGAAGATCCCAGACAGGGGGCCTACAATGAGCAGTTCTTC
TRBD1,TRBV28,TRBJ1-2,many,CASRLIVQGIYGYTF,TGTGCCAGCAGACTTATAGTACAGGGGATCTATGGCTACACCTTC
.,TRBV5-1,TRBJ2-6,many,CASSLVDAGANVLTF,TGCGCCAGCAGCTTGGTGGACGCTGGGGCCAACGTCCTGACTTTC